Reported below is one T cell receptor beta chain. Its target is not known. The record originates from a study of PD-1 blockade in classical Hodgkin lymphoma. Overall study findings and caveats: What caused the repertoire differences, perhaps disease activity or prior therapy, remains undefined. Patients were excluded if nivolumab began under 1 year after ASCT (the autologous transplant). The study reported lower baseline TCR diversity in newly diagnosed patients than in healthy donors.

Time point denoted: cycle 4 day 1 (C4D1), after 6 weeks of nivolumab. Relapse after autologous stem cell transplantation occurred in every patient, and brentuximab vedotin exposure varied. Thawed PBMCs underwent magnetic negative selection to yield purified CD4+ T cells. Complete response, partial response or progressive disease were the best responses. Here immunoSEQ multiplex PCR was the method, and the copy in TCRdb shows in-frame clones only, minus some. Of under 30,000 clones detected, 85% to 90% appear once; the ten largest clones hold 0.4% to 0.45%. This sample comprised CD4+ T cells from blood, obtained before the fourth cycle of nivolumab. This TCR derives from a human donor with classical Hodgkin lymphoma.

CDR3 protein: CASRPEGGKSSYNEQFF. The CDR3, as DNA: TGTGCCAGCAGACCGGAGGGGGGGAAAAGCTCCTACAATGAGCAGTTCTTC. V usage is TRBV5-4 and J usage is TRBJ2-1; D possibly corresponds to TRBD2 (7 bases). The germline V gene encodes CDR1 SGHNT and CDR2 YYREEE (reference sequence). The CDR3 is made up of 17 amino acids. V was shortened by 5 bases and J by 0 bases, with 18 bases between the two germline ends.